A single sample gave rise to the 31 T cell receptor beta chains below, sequenced in a study of T cell responses to AZD1222 COVID-19 vaccine (dated by TCRdb to the early 2020s). The time point label, read with the paper, signifies: baseline before first vaccination. Library construction relied on the immunoSEQ multiplex PCR assay. This is the immuneACCESS table as TCRdb keeps it, with only in-frame sequences that have V and J called. A part of the clones is gone; compared with another copy, unresolved V genes explain less than half, and the rest is unexplained. The sample table contains around 140,000 clones; only one count was recorded for 85% to 90% of them. The ten most abundant clones make up roughly 1.5% of the sample. The sample was peripheral blood, taken on day 0 of AZD1222 vaccination. The receptors originated from an adult in good health.

The CDR3, as DNA: TGCAGTGCTAGTTTGCCGGCAGGGGGTAACTATGGCTACACCTTC. Its protein is CSASLPAGGNYGYTF. The V gene is TRBV20-1, the J gene TRBJ1-2; TRBD1 agrees at 7 bases. The CDR3 totals 15 residues. Germline CDR1 DFQATT, CDR2 SNEGSKA (reference sequence). With V trimmed by 3 bases and J by 1 base, 8 bases remained unmatched.

The genes are TRBV9 and TRBJ1-1; D uncertain. The CDR3 extends over 13 amino acids. Germline CDR1 SGDLS, CDR2 YYNGEE. Trimming removed 3 bases at V and 6 bases at J, with 12 bases between. The CDR3: CASSAAVGPEAFF. The CDR3 DNA sequence: TGTGCCAGCAGCGCAGCAGTTGGTCCTGAAGCTTTCTTT.

The chain links TRBV4-1 to TRBJ2-3; TRBD2 is a possible D gene (6 bases). Germline-derived CDR1 and CDR2 are MGHRA and YSYEKL. The germline V and J ends were trimmed by 6 bases and 3 bases, with 16 bases remaining between them. The CDR3 contains 15 residues. CDR3 bases: TGCGCCAGCAGGACTTCGGCGGGGCGGACAGATACGCAGTATTTT. It specifies CASRTSAGRTDTQYF.

The CDR3 nucleotides are TGTGCCAGCAGCCAAAACCGGTACGGCGACGAGCAGTACTTC. Translated: CASSQNRYGDEQYF. The chain uses TRBV3-1 (or the pseudogene TRBV3-2) and TRBJ2-7; no reliable D call. CDR3 length equals 14 residues. Trimming removed 2 bases from V and 5 bases from J, with 13 bases in between. The V gene's germline CDR1 is LGHDT and CDR2 YNNKEL (reference sequence).

This rearrangement joins TRBV4-1 to TRBJ2-5; 12 bases are shared with TRBD2. Germline-derived CDR1 and CDR2 are MGHRA and YSYEKL. The CDR3 is made up of 16 amino acids. V lost 4 bases, J lost 1 base, and 4 bases stayed unmatched. The CDR3 region is CASSRGLAGSQETQYF. The DNA of the CDR3 is TGCGCCAGCAGCCGAGGACTAGCGGGGAGCCAAGAGACCCAGTACTTC.

The rearrangement uses TRBV18 and TRBJ2-3; 9 positions match TRBD2. CDR1 KGHSH and CDR2 LQKENI come from the germline V gene. This CDR3 region has 16 residues. V lost 3 bases, J lost 5 bases, and 9 bases stayed unmatched. CDR3 nucleotides: TGTGCCAGCTCACCGATTGCGGGGGGGCCGGGAGATACGCAGTATTTT. It specifies CASSPIAGGPGDTQYF. The variable domain in full, with the rest retrieved from reference TRBV18 and TRBJ2-3, is NAGVMQNPRHLVRRRGQEARLRCSPMKGHSHVYWYRQLPEEGLKFMVYLQKENIIDESGMPKERFSAEFPKEGPSILRIQQVVRGDSAAYFCASSPIAGGPGDTQYFGPGTRLTVL.

The chain links TRBV29-1 to TRBJ1-2; TRBD1 aligns across 8 bases. Trimming took 5 bases from V and 3 from J; bases not matched to a gene: 14. The CDR3 extends over 16 amino acids. Looked up from germline, CDR1 is SQVTM and CDR2 is ANQGSEA. CDR3 sequence (DNA): TGCAGCGTTCCCGTTCTGGGACAGGCGCCACACTATGGCTACACCTTC. This sequence encodes CSVPVLGQAPHYGYTF.

The chain has TRBV3-1 (or the pseudogene TRBV3-2) and TRBJ2-7; D remains unclear. The CDR3 contains 13 residues. Trimming left V 10 bases short and J 2 bases short, with 15 bases between. Germline V gives CDR1 LGHDT, CDR2 YNNKEL (reference sequence). The CDR3 DNA is TGTGCCACCACAAGATCGGGTACCTACGAGCAGTACTTC. Its protein product is CATTRSGTYEQYF.

The gene calls are TRBV2 and TRBJ1-1; the D gene is possibly TRBD1 (6 bases). Germline-derived CDR1 and CDR2 are SNHLY and FYNNEI. The CDR3 totals 14 residues. The ends were cut back, 6 bases at V and 5 bases at J, with 16 bases in the middle. CDR3 amino acids: CASSVQGTATEAFF. The CDR3 DNA reads as TGTGCCAGCAGCGTTCAGGGGACTGCGACTGAAGCTTTCTTT.

This chain connects TRBV10-2 to TRBJ1-2; 10 bases agree with TRBD1. Looked up from germline, CDR1 is WSHSY and CDR2 is SAAADI. Trimming at V came to 8 bases and at J to 4 bases, leaving 4 bases not matched to a gene. This CDR3 is 13 amino acids long. The CDR3 bases are TGCGCCAGCGGACAGGGGGTGGGCTATGGCTACACCTTC. Protein product: CASGQGVGYGYTF.

The chain has TRBV2 and TRBJ1-2, with a possible D match to TRBD1 (6 bases). V lost 3 bases, J lost 8 bases, and 19 bases lay in between. CDR3 length: 15 amino acids. Germline CDR1 is SNHLY and CDR2 is FYNNEI. The CDR3 loop is CASSEVFIQGEGYTF. The CDR3 coding sequence is TGTGCCAGCAGTGAGGTGTTTATACAGGGAGAAGGCTACACCTTC.

The gene calls are TRBV7-2 and TRBJ2-7, with no clear D. Germline loops: CDR1 SGHTA, CDR2 FQGNSA. This CDR3 spans 13 amino acids. Trimming took off 1 base at V and 4 bases at J, with 8 bases between the two ends. CDR3 sequence reads: CASSLEARYEQYF. DNA of the CDR3: TGTGCCAGCAGCTTAGAAGCTCGTTACGAGCAGTACTTC.

J is TRBJ1-5 and V is TRBV19, with D possibly TRBD1 on 5 matching bases. The CDR3 totals 11 residues. Germline CDR1 and CDR2: LNHDA and SQIVND (reference sequence). With 11 bases removed from V and 4 bases from J, the gap between germline ends came to 9 bases. CDR3 DNA: TGTGCCTGCGGGACGAATCAGCCCCAGCATTTT. Translation: CACGTNQPQHF.

J is TRBJ2-7 and V is TRBV6-2 or TRBV6-3, with TRBD2 identical over 10 bases. V shed 2 bases and J 1 base; nucleotides not matched to a gene: 2. The CDR3 length is 15 residues. From germline, CDR1 is MNHEY and CDR2 SVGEGT. The DNA for the CDR3 is TGTGCCAGCAGTTACGATAGCGGGAGGTCCTACGAGCAGTACTTC. Protein: CASSYDSGRSYEQYF.

CDR3 nucleotide sequence: TGTGCCAGCAGCCAAAGACTAAGCTCCTACAATGAGCAGTTCTTC. Its translation is CASSQRLSSYNEQFF. The rearrangement uses TRBV13 and TRBJ2-1; D may be TRBD2 (5 bases). Trimming took off 5 bases at V and 0 bases at J, with 11 bases between the two ends. Germline assignment: CDR1 PRHDT and CDR2 FYEKMQ (reference sequence). CDR3 length: 15 residues.

In this sample, this clone turned up once. V and J are TRBV7-9 and TRBJ1-4, with a tentative D call TRBD1 (6 bases). The CDR3 sequence is 14 residues long. V was shortened by 0 bases and J by 8 bases, with 10 bases between the two germline ends. The germline gives CDR1 SEHNR, CDR2 FQNEAQ (reference sequence). Here the CDR3 DNA reads TGTGCCAGCAGCTTAGCGGGGGCTTGGGAAAAACTGTTTTTT. This sequence encodes CASSLAGAWEKLFF.

The rearrangement joins TRBV18 to TRBJ1-6; tentative D call: TRBD1 (6 bases). Germline V gene data show CDR1 as KGHSH and CDR2 as LQKENI. The CDR3 consists of 14 residues. With 4 bases removed from V and 8 bases from J, the gap between germline ends came to 12 bases. The CDR3 loop reads CASSRTGFDSPLHF. The DNA of the CDR3 is TGTGCCAGCTCACGTACAGGGTTTGATTCACCCCTCCACTTT.

The chain has TRBV6-2 or TRBV6-3 and TRBJ2-1, with a possible D match to TRBD2 (6 bases). Between the trimmed V and J ends, which lost 6 bases and 0 bases, there was a span of 18 bases. This CDR3 region has 17 residues. CDR1 MNHEY and CDR2 SVGEGT come from the germline V gene. CDR3 nucleotide sequence: TGTGCCAGCAGCCTCCTCCTCGCGGGATTCTCCTACAATGAGCAGTTCTTC. Translation gives CASSLLLAGFSYNEQFF.

The chain uses TRBV18 and TRBJ2-7; the match to TRBD1 covers 8 bases. The CDR3 has 15 amino acids. CDR1 is KGHSH and CDR2 is LQKENI in the germline V gene. The trim removed 6 bases at V and 0 bases at J, leaving 7 bases unmatched. This CDR3 is CASSTGTGFSYEQYF. DNA for the CDR3: TGTGCCAGCTCCACCGGGACAGGATTCTCCTACGAGCAGTACTTC.

The count of this clone is one. The V and J genes are TRBV19 and TRBJ2-3; TRBD1 might be the D (5 bases). Deletions cut 0 bases from V and 2 bases from J, with 15 bases between. Germline lookup yields CDR1 LNHDA and CDR2 SQIVND (reference sequence). The CDR3 covers 17 residues. The CDR3 region is CASSIDWGRASTDTQYF. The CDR3 DNA is TGTGCCAGTAGTATAGATTGGGGCAGGGCTTCCACAGATACGCAGTATTTT.

This clone was seen only a few times. The chain combines TRBV27 with TRBJ2-1, with no clear D. The CDR3 runs to 13 residues. Deletions cut 5 bases from V and 4 bases from J, with 9 bases between. The germline CDR1 and CDR2 sequences are MNHEY and SMNVEV (reference sequence). The CDR3 DNA is TGTGCCAGCAGTCACCGGGCATACAATGAGCAGTTCTTC. It is translated as CASSHRAYNEQFF.

The chain uses TRBV30 and TRBJ2-2; the D is unclear. This CDR3 has 14 amino acids. Looked up from germline, CDR1 is GTSNPN and CDR2 is SVGIG (reference sequence). The CDR3 here is CALARSLPNGELFF. Written as DNA, the CDR3 is TGTGCTTTGGCCCGGAGCCTACCTAACGGGGAGCTGTTTTTT. Supplemented by reference TRBV30 and TRBJ2-2, the full variable domain reads SQTIHQWPATLVQPVGSPLSLECTVEGTSNPNLYWYRQAAGRGLQLLFYSVGIGQISSEVPQNLSASRPQDRQFILSSKKLLLSDSGFYLCALARSLPNGELFFGEGSRLTVL.

The chain is built from TRBV7-9 and TRBJ2-3; TRBD2 matches at 7 bases. Trimming took 5 bases from V and 3 from J; bases not matched to a gene: 8. The CDR3 totals 15 residues. The germline V gene has CDR1 SEHNR and CDR2 FQNEAQ (reference sequence). The DNA for the CDR3 is TGTGCCAGCAGCCACGGCAGCGGGGCGACAGATACGCAGTATTTT. It is translated as CASSHGSGATDTQYF.

The chain combines TRBV7-9 with TRBJ2-1, with TRBD2 identical over 13 bases. From germline, CDR1 is SEHNR and CDR2 FQNEAQ (reference sequence). Trimming at V came to 1 base and at J to 9 bases, leaving 3 bases not matched to a gene. This CDR3 spans 15 amino acids. CDR3 nucleotides: TGTGCCAGCAGCTTAGGACTAGCGGGAGGCCCTGAGCAGTTCTTC. Translating gives CASSLGLAGGPEQFF. Looking up the rest from reference TRBV7-9 and TRBJ2-1 gives the full variable domain: DTGVSQNPRHKITKRGQNVTFRCDPISEHNRLYWYRQTLGQGPEFLTYFQNEAQLEKSRLLSDRFSAERPKGSFSTLEIQRTEQGDSAMYLCASSLGLAGGPEQFFGPGTRLTVL.

CDR3 DNA sequence: TGTGCCACCAGTGACCGGGACAGGGGCGAGCAGTACTTC. It translates to CATSDRDRGEQYF. V is TRBV24-1 and J is TRBJ2-7, with 10 bases lining up with TRBD1. V gave up 4 bases and J gave up 6 bases; unmatched junction bases: 2. Per germline, CDR1 KGHDR and CDR2 SFDVKD. The CDR3 sequence is 13 residues long.

The chain has TRBV6-5 and TRBJ1-1; D ambiguous. V was cut by 0 bases and J by 0 bases, with 8 bases left in between. The germline gives CDR1 MNHEY, CDR2 SVGAGI. This CDR3 spans 15 amino acids. The CDR3 sequence is CASSYSIQLNTEAFF. DNA for the CDR3: TGTGCCAGCAGTTACTCAATCCAGCTGAACACTGAAGCTTTCTTT.

The J gene is TRBJ2-7, the V gene TRBV2; no firm D call. Germline assignment: CDR1 SNHLY and CDR2 FYNNEI. Trimming pared 9 bases from V and 7 bases from J, leaving 13 bases between. The CDR3 totals 11 residues. The CDR3 DNA reads as TGTGCCAGTACGAGTTCGAGAGAGCAGTACTTC. Translated, it gives CASTSSREQYF.

The chain recombines TRBV7-9 with TRBJ2-3, with D possibly TRBD2 on 5 matching bases. V was trimmed by 3 bases and J by 6 bases, leaving 10 bases between them. The CDR3 contains 13 residues. Germline CDR1 SEHNR, CDR2 FQNEAQ (reference sequence). The CDR3: CASSFARGDTQYF. CDR3 DNA: TGTGCCAGCAGCTTCGCTCGAGGGGATACGCAGTATTTT.

In DNA form, the CDR3 reads TGTGCCAGCAGCCAAGACGGAAACACTGAAGCTTTCTTT. Its protein is CASSQDGNTEAFF. The rearrangement links TRBV14 to TRBJ1-1; D is uncertain. This CDR3 is 13 amino acids long. CDR1 and CDR2 from the germline V gene are SGHDN and FVKESK. The V end lost 0 bases, the J end lost 2 bases, and 4 bases lay between the germline ends.

V is TRBV7-6 and J is TRBJ2-5, with D tentatively TRBD2 (6 bases). Trimming cost V 1 base and J 4 bases, with 16 bases left between them. This CDR3 is built from 16 residues. Germline V gene data show CDR1 as SGHVS and CDR2 as FNYEAQ. The CDR3 nucleotides are TGTGCCAGCAGCTTAGGGGTCGCGGGGTTAGGAGAGACCCAGTACTTC. Translated: CASSLGVAGLGETQYF.

The chain couples TRBV4-1 to TRBJ2-7; D may be TRBD2 (6 bases). Germline CDR1 MGHRA, CDR2 YSYEKL. V lost 1 base and J 6 bases, leaving 13 bases between the germline ends. CDR3 length: 14 amino acids. In nucleotides, the CDR3 is TGCGCCAGCAGCCAAGTGGAGGGGCTGGGCGAGCAGTACTTC. This sequence encodes CASSQVEGLGEQYF.